The 9 T cell receptor beta chains below come from one sample, sequenced in a study of Ad26.COV2.S vaccination and SARS-CoV-2 variants. Data came from immunoSEQ multiplex PCR; TCRdb stores just in-frame clones and leaves some out. The sample holds roughly 500,000 clones, 89% seen once. Specified treatment: around 19 received Ad26.COV2.S at low or high dose, single or two shots; a few received placebo; per-sample allocation not given. Sampling was performed 63 days after the first vaccine or placebo injection. This specimen was peripheral blood, taken in a trial of Ad26.COV2.S vaccine versus placebo. These receptors were collected from a person aged 18-60 years who received the Ad26.COV2.S COVID-19 vaccine or a placebo.

The rearrangement joins TRBV19 to TRBJ1-5; tentative D call: TRBD1 (5 bases). V shed 7 bases and J shed 3 bases, with 7 bases lying between them. Germline V gene lookup returns CDR1 LNHDA and CDR2 SQIVND (reference sequence). This CDR3 comprises 12 residues. CDR3 bases: TGTGCCAGTAACAGGTTCAATCAGCCCCAGCATTTT. The encoded protein is CASNRFNQPQHF.

The gene calls are TRBV11-3 and TRBJ1-1, with a possible D match to TRBD1 (6 bases). The V end lost 1 base, the J end lost 3 bases, and 6 bases lay between the germline ends. CDR3 size: 13 residues. Germline V gene data show CDR1 as SGHNT and CDR2 as YENEEA. CDR3 sequence reads: CASSLAGDTEAFF. CDR3 sequence (DNA): TGTGCCAGCAGCTTAGCAGGGGACACTGAAGCTTTCTTT.

The chain has TRBV12-5 and TRBJ1-4, with D maybe TRBD1 (6 bases). This CDR3 region has 15 residues. With 2 bases removed from V and 5 bases from J, the gap between germline ends came to 12 bases. The germline CDR1 and CDR2 sequences are LGHNT and FRNRAP. The CDR3 protein is CASGLLAGVNEKLFF. In nucleotides, the CDR3 is TGTGCTAGTGGTTTGCTTGCAGGGGTGAATGAAAAACTGTTTTTT.

The chain has TRBV5-1 and TRBJ1-2; 7 bases agree with TRBD1. After removal of 1 base from V and 3 bases from J, the junction contained 6 bases not matched to a gene. The length of the CDR3 is 15 residues. Germline lookup yields CDR1 SGHRS and CDR2 YFSETQ. The CDR3 spells CASSLYDRVDYGYTF. The CDR3 nucleotides are TGCGCCAGCAGCTTGTATGACAGGGTTGACTATGGCTACACCTTC. The entire variable domain, with the rest obtained from reference TRBV5-1 and TRBJ1-2, is as follows: KAGVTQTPRYLIKTRGQQVTLSCSPISGHRSVSWYQQTPGQGLQFLFEYFSETQRNKGNFPGRFSGRQFSNSRSEMNVSTLELGDSALYLCASSLYDRVDYGYTFGSGTRLTVV.

V and J are TRBV5-1 and TRBJ2-7, with 12 bases lining up with TRBD2. V gave up 3 bases and J gave up 3 bases; unmatched junction bases: 1. Germline loops: CDR1 SGHRS, CDR2 YFSETQ. The CDR3 consists of 14 residues. The CDR3 DNA sequence: TGCGCCAGCAGCTCGACTAGCGGGAGCTACGAGCAGTACGTC. It is translated as CASSSTSGSYEQYV.

This rearrangement joins TRBV29-1 to TRBJ1-2; D is undetermined. CDR3 size: 10 residues. The germline V gene encodes CDR1 SQVTM and CDR2 ANQGSEA. Trimming left V 7 bases short and J 8 bases short, with 11 bases between. As DNA, the CDR3 is TGCAGCGCCGGATCGGGCGGCTACACCTTC. Translating gives CSAGSGGYTF. The full variable domain, in which reference TRBV29-1 and TRBJ1-2 provide the parts outside the CDR3, is SAVISQKPSRDICQRGTSLTIQCQVDSQVTMMFWYRQQPGQSLTLIATANQGSEATYESGFVIDKFPISRPNLTFSTLTVSNMSPEDSSIYLCSAGSGGYTFGSGTRLTVV.

This clone was seen a few times. This sequence joins TRBV4-3 and TRBJ1-6, with D possibly matching TRBD1 (6 bases). The germline V and J ends were trimmed by 8 bases and 6 bases, with 17 bases remaining between them. The CDR3 contains 15 residues. The germline gives CDR1 LGHNA, CDR2 YSLEER. CDR3 region: CASRPLLGANSPLHF. In DNA, the CDR3 is TGCGCCAGCCGCCCCTTACTGGGGGCTAATTCACCCCTCCACTTT.

The chain couples TRBV14 to TRBJ2-1; tentatively, D is TRBD2 (5 bases). This CDR3 is 13 amino acids long. Germline V gene sequence: CDR1 SGHDN, CDR2 FVKESK. The V end lost 5 bases, the J end lost 3 bases, and 8 bases lay between the germline ends. CDR3 region: CASSSGNYNEQFF. CDR3 sequence (DNA): TGTGCCAGCAGCTCGGGGAACTACAATGAGCAGTTCTTC.

This chain uses TRBV9 with TRBJ1-2; D gene ambiguous. The germline gives CDR1 SGDLS, CDR2 YYNGEE. CDR3 length: 12 residues. V was cut by 4 bases and J by 7 bases, with 11 bases left in between. The CDR3 DNA follows: TGTGCCAGCAGCCAGGTACGGGGTGGCTACACCTTC. Protein sequence: CASSQVRGGYTF.